Each of the 24 T cell receptor beta chains below was sequenced from the same sample in a study of siplizumab effects on memory and regulatory T cells. TCRdb keeps only in-frame clones here, not all; method: immunoSEQ multiplex PCR. The sample has about 62,000 clones; roughly 85% are singletons. Sequenced sample: memory CD4+ T cells sorted from blood. Source of these receptors: a human donor in good health.

The V gene is TRBV28, the J gene TRBJ2-7; 9 nucleotides match TRBD1. After removal of 6 bases from V and 3 bases from J, the junction contained 15 bases not matched to a gene. The V gene's germline CDR1 is MDHEN and CDR2 SYDVKM. The CDR3 covers 17 residues. The CDR3 sequence is CASRLLGGVGQGYEQYF. In nucleotides, the CDR3 is TGTGCCAGCAGACTCCTAGGGGGGGTGGGACAGGGCTACGAGCAGTACTTC.

This clone was detected only a few times. Other DNA sequences within the sample encode an identical CDR3. The rearrangement joins TRBV9 to TRBJ2-5; D gene uncertain. The V end was cut by 0 bases, the J end by 5 bases, with 8 bases between. This CDR3 region has 13 residues. Germline V gene sequence: CDR1 SGDLS, CDR2 YYNGEE. The CDR3 is CASSVAQSETQYF. CDR3 nucleotides: TGTGCCAGCAGCGTAGCACAGTCGGAGACCCAGTACTTC.

The CDR3: CASSGSLGQAGGYTF. CDR3 DNA sequence: TGCGCCAGCAGCGGGTCCTTAGGACAAGCGGGTGGCTACACCTTC. The rearrangement links TRBV5-1 to TRBJ1-2; D is perhaps TRBD1 (5 bases). The CDR3 runs to 15 residues. Germline V gene lookup returns CDR1 SGHRS and CDR2 YFSETQ. Trimming shortened V by 4 bases and J by 7 bases, and 20 bases separated the two germline ends.

The count of this clone is one. One end of the junction does not line up with germline, which may come from a read error. The chain recombines TRBV18 with TRBJ2-1; 10 bases map to TRBD2. The V gene's germline CDR1 is KGHSH and CDR2 LQKENI. The CDR3 runs to 15 residues. The CDR3 spells CASSPQAGGGNEQFF. For the CDR3, the DNA is TGTGCCAGCTCGCCACAAGCGGGGGGGGGCAATGAGCAGTTCTTC.

The sample holds a few counts of this clone. This rearrangement joins TRBV4-1 to TRBJ1-1; 8 nucleotides agree with TRBD1. Trimming removed 2 bases from V and 2 bases from J; junction bases left unmatched: 4. Germline CDR1 MGHRA, CDR2 YSYEKL. CDR3 length: 15 amino acids. The DNA for the CDR3 is TGCGCCAGCAGCCAACAGGACAGGGCCAACACTGAAGCTTTCTTT. Protein: CASSQQDRANTEAFF.

The V gene is TRBV7-6, the J gene TRBJ2-3; 11 positions agree with TRBD2. J lost 8 bases, V lost 1 base, and 17 bases had no gene match. This CDR3 has 19 amino acids. Germline CDR1 is SGHVS and CDR2 is FNYEAQ. As DNA, the CDR3 is TGTGCCAGCAGCTTAGGCCCACTAGCGGGGGCCCGCCGGGGTGGTACGCAGTATTTT. Translation gives CASSLGPLAGARRGGTQYF. The full variable domain, completed using reference TRBV7-6 and TRBJ2-3, is GAGVSQSPRYKVTKRGQDVALRCDPISGHVSLYWYRQALGQGPEFLTYFNYEAQQDKSGLPNDRFSAERPEGSISTLTIQRTEQRDSAMYRCASSLGPLAGARRGGTQYFGPGTRLTVL.

This clone was recorded a few times. The chain combines TRBV28 with TRBJ1-2; weak D call: TRBD1 (5 bases). The ends were cut back, 7 bases at V and 2 bases at J, with 20 bases in the middle. Germline CDR1 is MDHEN and CDR2 is SYDVKM. CDR3 length: 16 residues. The DNA for the CDR3 is TGTGCCAGCACCATAACGGGCCTAAGACAGAACTATGGCTACACCTTC. Encoded protein: CASTITGLRQNYGYTF.

The gene calls are TRBV7-6 and TRBJ2-5, with unresolved D. CDR1 and CDR2 (germline): SGHVS, FNYEAQ. V lost 3 bases and J lost 2, with 7 bases in between. The CDR3 runs to 13 residues. The DNA for the CDR3 is TGTGCCAGCAGCTTGAAAGGACAAGAGACCCAGTACTTC. Protein sequence: CASSLKGQETQYF.

This clone has a handful of counts. The chain joins TRBV6-6 to TRBJ1-5, with D possibly being TRBD1 (6 bases). Germline loops: CDR1 MNHNY, CDR2 SVGAGI (reference sequence). The CDR3 consists of 12 residues. Trimming took 8 bases from V and 5 from J, leaving 10 bases between them. CDR3 in amino acids: CASGRGDQPQHF. CDR3 nucleotide sequence: TGTGCCAGCGGCAGGGGAGATCAGCCCCAGCATTTT.

The chain employs TRBV13 and TRBJ2-5; 10 bases are shared with TRBD2. V gave up 6 bases and J gave up 2 bases; unmatched junction bases: 3. The CDR3 totals 14 residues. The germline gives CDR1 PRHDT, CDR2 FYEKMQ (reference sequence). The CDR3 nucleotides read TGTGCCAGCAGGCTAGCGGGGGAACAAGAGACCCAGTACTTC. Encoded protein: CASRLAGEQETQYF.

The chain carries TRBV29-1 and TRBJ2-3; 8 bases line up with TRBD1. Trimming at V came to 7 bases and at J to 4 bases, leaving 13 bases not matched to a gene. Germline V gives CDR1 SQVTM, CDR2 ANQGSEA. The CDR3 totals 15 residues. DNA for the CDR3: TGCAGCGCGACAACCAGGACAGGGCAGGCAGATACGCAGTATTTT. Translation: CSATTRTGQADTQYF.

CDR3 loop: CASSPSPLANTGELFF. In DNA form, the CDR3 reads TGTGCCAGCAGCCCCAGTCCACTGGCGAACACCGGGGAGCTGTTTTTT. The gene calls are TRBV14 and TRBJ2-2, with unresolved D. Germline-derived CDR1 and CDR2 are SGHDN and FVKESK. The V and J ends lost 4 bases and 0 bases respectively, with 12 bases between them. The CDR3 is 16 residues long. The full variable domain, in which reference TRBV14 and TRBJ2-2 provide the parts outside the CDR3, is EAGVTQFPSHSVIEKGQTVTLRCDPISGHDNLYWYRRVMGKEIKFLLHFVKESKQDESGMPNNRFLAERTGGTYSTLKVQPAELEDSGVYFCASSPSPLANTGELFFGEGSRLTVL.

V is TRBV19 and J is TRBJ1-1; tentative D call: TRBD1 (5 bases). The CDR3 runs to 14 residues. V gave up 8 bases and J gave up 7 bases, with 20 bases separating them. Germline CDR1 reads LNHDA; CDR2 reads SQIVND (reference sequence). The CDR3 spells CASGVTGPSFEAFF. CDR3 in DNA: TGTGCCAGTGGCGTGACGGGGCCTTCCTTTGAAGCTTTCTTT.

The V call is TRBV12-1, the J call TRBJ2-3; whether TRBD2, the table's D call, matches the DNA was not checked. TRBV12-1 is a pseudogene. The CDR3 covers 13 residues. CDR3 nucleotide sequence: TGTGCCAGCAGCTTTCGAGGGTTAGATACGCAGTATTTT. It specifies CASSFRGLDTQYF.

In DNA, the CDR3 is TGTGCCAGCAAGACAGGGGGCACCGCGAACACCGGGGAGCTGTTTTTT. As protein: CASKTGGTANTGELFF. This rearrangement joins TRBV19 to TRBJ2-2; 10 bases are a match to TRBD1. The CDR3 runs 16 residues. Germline CDR1 and CDR2: LNHDA and SQIVND (reference sequence). J was trimmed by 0 bases and V by 9 bases; bases with no gene match: 7.

This clone came up once. This rearrangement joins TRBV5-1 to TRBJ2-7; D uncertain. V shed 0 bases and J shed 3 bases, with 4 bases lying between them. The CDR3 spans 12 residues. The germline V gene encodes CDR1 SGHRS and CDR2 YFSETQ. CDR3 sequence: CASSLGGYEQYF. DNA of the CDR3: TGCGCCAGCAGCTTGGGTGGCTACGAGCAGTACTTC.

In its sample, this clone was seen once. The chain has TRBV6-5 and TRBJ2-7, with 7 bases identical to TRBD2. The germline V gene has CDR1 MNHEY and CDR2 SVGAGI. Unmatched junction bases numbered 7, after V lost 8 bases and J lost 0 bases. The CDR3 consists of 14 residues. The CDR3, as DNA: TGTGCCAGCGGGCCCCGCGGGAGCTCCTACGAGCAGTACTTC. Its protein product is CASGPRGSSYEQYF.

V is TRBV6-5 and J is TRBJ1-5; 8 nucleotides line up with TRBD1. Germline-derived CDR1 and CDR2 are MNHEY and SVGAGI. CDR3 size: 16 residues. V lost 4 bases to trimming and J lost 0 bases; unmatched junction nucleotides: 5. The CDR3 coding sequence is TGTGCCAGCAGTTGGACAGGGCCCTATAGCAATCAGCCCCAGCATTTT. As protein: CASSWTGPYSNQPQHF.

This clone was picked up a small number of times. The chain couples TRBV2 to TRBJ1-5; D gene uncertain. Trimming shortened V by 7 bases and J by 0 bases, and 7 bases separated the two germline ends. Per germline, CDR1 SNHLY and CDR2 FYNNEI. The CDR3 contains 13 residues. CDR3 in amino acids: CASTLYSNQPQHF. CDR3 sequence (DNA): TGTGCCAGCACACTCTATAGCAATCAGCCCCAGCATTTT.

This CDR3 reads CASSTQGGPNYGYTF. The CDR3, as DNA: TGTGCCAGCAGTACACAGGGAGGCCCTAACTATGGCTACACCTTC. The V and J genes are TRBV6-1 and TRBJ1-2; D may be TRBD1 (6 bases). The CDR3 consists of 15 residues. The germline CDR1 and CDR2 sequences are MNHNS and SASEGT. V was shortened by 5 bases and J by 0 bases, with 13 bases between the two germline ends.

The J gene is TRBJ2-1, the V gene TRBV19; D remains unclear. CDR3 length equals 15 residues. Germline lookup yields CDR1 LNHDA and CDR2 SQIVND (reference sequence). V lost 7 bases and J lost 2, with 15 bases in between. In DNA, the CDR3 is TGTGCCAGTACCAAACTCTTAGGAACCTACAATGAGCAGTTCTTC. This gives the protein CASTKLLGTYNEQFF.

The genes are TRBV6-6 and TRBJ2-5; TRBD2 matches at 7 bases. In germline, CDR1 is MNHNY, CDR2 SVGAGI (reference sequence). The CDR3 spans 15 residues. V lost 2 bases to trimming and J lost 5 bases; unmatched junction nucleotides: 8. The CDR3 here is CASSYPGREGETQYF. In DNA form, the CDR3 reads TGTGCCAGCAGTTACCCGGGGAGGGAAGGGGAGACCCAGTACTTC.

The V call is TRBV6-6, the J call TRBJ1-5; no firm D call. Deletions cut 4 bases from V and 0 bases from J, with 7 bases between. The CDR3 runs to 14 residues. CDR1 and CDR2 from the germline V gene are MNHNY and SVGAGI (reference sequence). CDR3 coding DNA: TGTGCCAGCAGTTTATCGGGTAGCAATCAGCCCCAGCATTTT. It yields the protein CASSLSGSNQPQHF.

The V call is TRBV13, the J call TRBJ1-1, with 7 bases matching TRBD1. Germline-derived CDR1 and CDR2 are PRHDT and FYEKMQ (reference sequence). The CDR3 spans 15 residues. The V gene end was trimmed by 5 bases and the J gene end by 3 bases; junction bases not matched to a gene: 9. CDR3 in DNA: TGTGCCAGCAGCAACCGGGACAGATTTGACACTGAAGCTTTCTTT. This translates into CASSNRDRFDTEAFF.